This TCR beta chain was recovered during a study of CD8 T cells in ankylosing spondylitis (TCRdb year 2017). Regarding the study in general: The study set out to find disease-linked TCR variants by profiling T cell receptor beta repertoires in ankylosing spondylitis patients and healthy donors. The full study cohort comprised roughly 24 ankylosing spondylitis patients and about a hundred healthy donors. Peripheral blood was sampled, and synovial fluid was additionally collected from ankylosing spondylitis patients.

In this sample, this clonotype turned up a few times. Its antigen is currently not known. Nothing much larger sits one base from this clone, and base qualities are not available. General conclusions and limits of the study: The disease-linked clones had a CD8+ phenotype and were found at relatively low frequencies in peripheral blood. Blood from ankylosing spondylitis patients appeared to be characterized by a TCR beta motif composed of 7 to 9 highly homologous amino acid variants. Some motif variants were previously reported in synovial fluid and blood of reactive arthritis patients, suggesting common disease-initiation mechanisms. The disease-linked clones were reported as significantly enriched in matched synovial fluid samples from ankylosing spondylitis patients.

TCRdb shows the sequencer as Illumina HiSeq 2500. Quantitative 5'-RACE with molecular barcodes was used to prepare TCR beta libraries. On the study's bioinformatics: A new computational method based on a probabilistic model of VDJ rearrangement was used to identify disease-linked TCR variants. TCRdb cleaned the public reads at Q25 with fastp, built clones with MiXCR and kept in-frame beta chains. For every CDR3 protein sequence, its rows merge into one entry that carries the most common genes and DNA. It is TCRdb's table, rather than the study itself, that gives the V and J calls and clone size. The sample data list around 160,000 distinct CDR3 sequences, and around a tenth of these were observed just once. Jointly, the top ten make up about 27% of the sample. Via the germline V gene (reference sequence), CDR1 is DFQATT and CDR2 SNEGSKA. V loses 5 bases, J loses 4 bases, and the germline ends lie 13 bases apart. From cysteine to phenylalanine, the CDR3 is 13 amino acids long. Only the CDR3 portion is preserved as DNA: 39 bases, with reading frame beginning at the first base.

The sequence joins TRBV20-1 to TRBJ2-3; perhaps TRBD1 is the D gene, with 5 bases matching. This TCR was recovered from a male donor with ankylosing spondylitis or in good health (not recorded which). The specimen was blood, either unsorted or a sorted T cell fraction (not recorded which). The CDR3 region has the sequence CSAPQASSDTQYF. The nucleotide sequence reads as follows: TGCAGTGCTCCACAGGCGAGTTCAGATACGCAGTATTTT.